What follows describes a single T cell receptor beta chain. The antigen remains undetermined. This sample was taken from a study of cytomegalovirus exposure and HLA in healthy donors. Study as a whole: The 110 million or so unique TCR beta sequences, from about 180 million T cells, were found by an earlier analysis.

Findings of the study overall: It was assumed in the presence/absence analyses that sequencing depth was roughly uniform across donors.

The length of the CDR3 is 13 residues. Trimming took off 6 bases at V and 0 bases at J, with 9 bases between the two ends. Per germline, CDR1 SQVTM and CDR2 ANQGSEA. PCR used 60 Vbeta primers and 13 Jbeta primers. The authors' processing: Among the unique TCR beta chains that a later analysis counted, about 81 million in all, about 12 million were shared. Sequenced by immunoSEQ multiplex PCR; TCRdb stores in-frame clones only, minus some. V and J calls plus clone size are reproduced from that table; the DNA served to infer D and trimming. The sample contains around 160,000 clones, around 67% of which appear only once.

This chain uses TRBV29-1 with TRBJ2-1; D call uncertain. The clonotype was recovered from a woman aged 18-29 years in good health and CMV-seropositive. The sequencing sample was made of PBMCs. This CDR3 reads CSVKPGSYNEQFF. The CDR3 DNA reads TGCAGCGTCAAGCCGGGCTCCTACAATGAGCAGTTCTTC.